This T cell receptor beta chain was sequenced for a study of PD-L1 blockade in urothelial cancer (dated by TCRdb to the late 2010s). About the full investigation: Every patient began therapy in 2014 and was given atezolizumab 1,200 mg intravenously every 3 weeks. About 85% of the roughly 30 patients were males with bladder-origin urothelial cancer, and 18 of 29 reported a prior smoking history. An ECOG performance status of 0 or 1 was recorded for the patients, and 0 to 3 prior chemotherapy regimens had been received by the patients. Blood samples were analyzed 3 weeks after the start of treatment (second dose) and 6 weeks after the start of treatment. Blood samples yielded a median of roughly 140,000 T cells and approximately 83,000 unique TCRs, with median clonality about 0.08. Somatic, immune and clinical correlates of response to PD-L1 blockade with atezolizumab in urothelial cancer were the focus of an exploratory multi-omic analysis. TCR sequencing covered pretreatment tumor samples and matched, serially collected peripheral blood taken before and after atezolizumab treatment. Durable clinical benefit was defined as a progression-free survival longer than 6 months, and TCR features were additionally tested against progression-free survival and overall survival. In the same patients who had TCR sequencing, pretreatment tumors also underwent whole exome sequencing and RNA sequencing. Durable clinical benefit was achieved by nine patients but not by the remaining 20. Twenty-nine patients had pretreatment blood TCR-seq, roughly 24 had at least one posttreatment blood collection, and roughly 24 had tumor TCR-seq.

Note on this clone: This receptor's antigen is unknown. Per-nucleotide qualities are absent, and no much larger clonotype sits a single base away.

The sample's time point label, decoded: pretreatment peripheral blood. A total of roughly 31 patients with locally advanced or metastatic urothelial carcinoma, treated at Memorial Sloan Kettering on a trial protocol, made up the cohort. Peripheral blood mononuclear cells were collected from each patient pretreatment and during treatment, giving between 1 and 8 total time points per patient. The Qiagen DNeasy Blood extraction kit was used to purify genomic DNA from total PBMCs and tumor samples. Collected pretreatment and during treatment, PBMCs were isolated and stored as previously described. As encoded in the germline V gene, CDR1 is SGHRS while CDR2 is YFSETQ. The CDR3 contains 17 residues, cysteine and phenylalanine counted. Only the CDR3 region is kept as DNA, spanning 51 bases read in frame from base 1. Trimming accounts for 4 bases at V and 0 bases at J, while the number of junction bases matched to no gene is 9.

The investigation overall reported the following: A pretreatment peripheral blood TCR clonality below the median was linked to improved progression-free and overall survival. Because the sample size was small (n ≈ 28) and many of the analyses were exploratory, the results are meant to be hypothesis-generating. Patients with durable benefit showed greater expansion of tumor-associated TCR clones in peripheral blood 3 weeks after starting treatment (n ≈ 21, p = 0.022).

Synthetic TCR analog templates were spiked into each PCR so that absolute template abundance could be estimated from read counts. The immunoSEQ assay used bias-controlled V and J gene primers to amplify TCRbeta CDR3 regions from genomic DNA. Rearranged TCRbeta segments were sequenced at approximately 20X coverage. Per the original workflow: Clustering was used to correct sequencing errors, and CDR3s were annotated against IMGT so that V, D and J genes could be assigned. Downstream analyses used only productive TCRbeta rearrangements and left out out-of-frame or stop-codon sequences. Clonality was computed as one minus Shannon entropy normalized by the log of the number of unique productive sequences. Fisher's exact test with Benjamini-Hochberg correction, at a threshold of adjusted p below 0.01, was used to find clones that differed between time points or between blood and tumor. Drawn from immuneACCESS, this table holds only the in-frame rearrangements with V and J called that TCRdb kept. Clones are partly lost; checked studies trace under half to an unresolved V gene and leave the rest unexplained. For V, J and clone size, that table is used; D and trimming come from the DNA. Recorded for this sample are fewer than 60,000 clones; more than 80% of them occurred a single time. The ten largest clones represent 1% to 1.5% of the sample.

The receptor chain draws on TRBV5-1 and TRBJ2-3, and 9 junction bases match TRBD1. This sequence was found in a man over 45 with urothelial cancer. This specimen consisted of PBMCs, obtained around atezolizumab (anti-PD-L1) treatment. The sequence in DNA is TGCGCCAGCAGCGGACTGGGACAGGGTGGGAGCACAGATACGCAGTATTTT. Translated, this is CASSGLGQGGSTDTQYF. Joined to the reference TRBV5-1 and TRBJ2-3 proteins, this CDR3 gives the full variable domain: KAGVTQTPRYLIKTRGQQVTLSCSPISGHRSVSWYQQTPGQGLQFLFEYFSETQRNKGNFPGRFSGRQFSNSRSEMNVSTLELGDSALYLCASSGLGQGGSTDTQYFGPGTRLTVL.